This T cell receptor (beta chain) derives from a study of T cells in Graves' hyperthyroidism and ophthalmopathy. V was cut by 1 base and J by 5 bases, with 14 bases left in between. Germline values: CDR1 SGHVS, CDR2 FQNEAQ. CDR3 length equals 15 residues. This clonotype was observed many times. Regions amplified from RNA transcripts were the TCR beta CDR3 regions. First-round RT-PCR with HTBI primers amplified the TCR CDR3 region. Using its own MiXCR run on the multiplex PCR reads, TCRdb lists one record per CDR3 protein. This sample has hundreds of thousands of distinct CDR3 sequences, with 15% to 20% found just once.

The chain couples TRBV7-8 to TRBJ1-1; D gene uncertain. Sequencing input: blood. The source is a woman under 40 with Graves' hyperthyroidism. The CDR3 spells CASSLVSGRVTEAFF. The CDR3 DNA reads TGTGCCAGCAGCTTAGTATCGGGAAGGGTGACTGAAGCTTTCTTT.